The clone carrying this T cell receptor beta chain was counted between two and nine times. Its antigen is still unknown. Broader study findings: The TCR gene usage of tumor memory CD4+ T cells clustered together with blood and lymph node memory CD4+ cells and with lymph node naive CD4+ cells. Tumor Treg TCRs overlapped most with tumor naive CD4+ cells. The larger-cohort validation was restricted to a single TCR beta V-J rearrangement rather than whole repertoires.

With V trimmed by 6 bases and J by 2 bases, 7 bases remained unmatched. Germline CDR1 is MDHEN and CDR2 is SYDVKM. This CDR3 is built from 15 residues. Full-length variable regions came from constant-region reverse primers plus semi-nested Nested Universal Primer A PCR. TCRdb reanalysed the 5' RACE reads using MiXCR and keeps one entry per CDR3 protein. The data contain 35,000 to 50,000 distinct CDR3 sequences, more than 20% of them singletons. Tregs were sorted as CD4+CD25+CD127-/low cells. The specimen was Tregs sorted from a lymph node. The V and J genes are TRBV28 and TRBJ1-5; 7 bases map to TRBD1. The receptor was derived from a female donor with breast cancer. The CDR3 here is CASRWGQIGNQPQHF. In nucleotides, the CDR3 is TGTGCCAGCAGATGGGGACAGATCGGCAATCAGCCCCAGCATTTT.